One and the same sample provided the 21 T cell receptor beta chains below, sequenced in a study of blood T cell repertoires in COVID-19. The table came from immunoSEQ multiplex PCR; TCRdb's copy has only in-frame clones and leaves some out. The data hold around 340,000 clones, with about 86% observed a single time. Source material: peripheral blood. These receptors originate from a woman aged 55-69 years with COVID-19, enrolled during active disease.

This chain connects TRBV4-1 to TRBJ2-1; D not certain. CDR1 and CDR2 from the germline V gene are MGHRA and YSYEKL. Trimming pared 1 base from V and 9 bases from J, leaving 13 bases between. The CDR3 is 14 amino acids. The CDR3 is CASSQGPSEVEQFF. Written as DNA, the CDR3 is TGCGCCAGCAGCCAAGGTCCCTCCGAGGTTGAGCAGTTCTTC.

CDR3 amino acids: CASRDRHTEAFF. CDR3 bases: TGTGCCAGTCGGGACAGGCACACTGAAGCTTTCTTT. This chain uses TRBV27 with TRBJ1-1, with TRBD1 identical over 8 bases. The V gene end was trimmed by 9 bases and the J gene end by 3 bases; junction bases not matched to a gene: 3. Germline V gene lookup returns CDR1 MNHEY and CDR2 SMNVEV (reference sequence). The CDR3 spans 12 residues.

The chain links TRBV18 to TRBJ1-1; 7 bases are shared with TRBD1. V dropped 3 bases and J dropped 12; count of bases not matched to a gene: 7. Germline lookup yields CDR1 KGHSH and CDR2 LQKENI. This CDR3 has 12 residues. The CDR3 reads CASSPRDSQTFF. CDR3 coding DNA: TGTGCCAGCTCACCCAGGGACAGTCAAACTTTCTTT.

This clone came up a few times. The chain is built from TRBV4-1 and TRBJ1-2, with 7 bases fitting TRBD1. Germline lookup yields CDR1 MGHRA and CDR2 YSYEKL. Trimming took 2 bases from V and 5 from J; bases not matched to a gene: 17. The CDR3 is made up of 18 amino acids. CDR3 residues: CASSQWIPTGVVGYGYTF. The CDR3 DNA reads TGCGCCAGCAGCCAATGGATCCCAACAGGGGTAGTAGGGTATGGCTACACCTTC.

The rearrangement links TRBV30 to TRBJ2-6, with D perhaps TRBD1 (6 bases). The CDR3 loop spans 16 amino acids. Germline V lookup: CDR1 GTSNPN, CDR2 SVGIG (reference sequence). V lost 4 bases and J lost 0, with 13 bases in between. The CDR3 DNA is TGTGCCTGGACCCTCTGGGGGCTCTCTGGGGCCAACGTCCTGACTTTC. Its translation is CAWTLWGLSGANVLTF.

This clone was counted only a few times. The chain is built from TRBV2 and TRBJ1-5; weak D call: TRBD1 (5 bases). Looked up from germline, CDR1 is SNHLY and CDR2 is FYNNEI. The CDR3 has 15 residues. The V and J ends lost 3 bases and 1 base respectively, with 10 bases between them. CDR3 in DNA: TGTGCCAGCAGTGACCGGGGGAGCAGCAATCAGCCCCAGCATTTT. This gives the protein CASSDRGSSNQPQHF.

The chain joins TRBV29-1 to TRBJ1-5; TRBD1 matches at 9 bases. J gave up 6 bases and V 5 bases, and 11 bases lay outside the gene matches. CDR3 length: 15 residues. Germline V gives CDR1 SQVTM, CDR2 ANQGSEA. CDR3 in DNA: TGCAGCGTTATCACAGGGGGCCCCTGGGGTCAGCCCCAGCATTTT. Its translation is CSVITGGPWGQPQHF.

For the CDR3, the DNA is TGTGCCAGCAGCCTCCCCGGACAGGGACGGGGCTACACCTTC. Protein: CASSLPGQGRGYTF. The chain couples TRBV3-1 (or the pseudogene TRBV3-2) to TRBJ1-2; 8 bases agree with TRBD1. Germline V CDR1 and CDR2: LGHDT, YNNKEL (reference sequence). Losses at the gene ends were 4 bases for V and 8 bases for J; bases not matched to a gene: 9. This CDR3 has 14 amino acids.

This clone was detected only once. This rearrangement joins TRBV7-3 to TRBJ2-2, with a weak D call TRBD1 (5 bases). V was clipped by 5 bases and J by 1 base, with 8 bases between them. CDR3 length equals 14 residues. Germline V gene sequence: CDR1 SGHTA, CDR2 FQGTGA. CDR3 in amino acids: CASSKGQNTGELFF. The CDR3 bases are TGTGCCAGCAGCAAAGGACAGAACACCGGGGAGCTGTTTTTT.

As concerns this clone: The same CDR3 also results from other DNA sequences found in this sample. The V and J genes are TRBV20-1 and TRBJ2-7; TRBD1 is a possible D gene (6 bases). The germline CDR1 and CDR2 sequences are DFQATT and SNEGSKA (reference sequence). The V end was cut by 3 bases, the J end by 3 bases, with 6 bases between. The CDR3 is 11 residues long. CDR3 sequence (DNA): TGCAGTGCTAGGACAGGCTACGAGCAGTACTTC. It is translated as CSARTGYEQYF.

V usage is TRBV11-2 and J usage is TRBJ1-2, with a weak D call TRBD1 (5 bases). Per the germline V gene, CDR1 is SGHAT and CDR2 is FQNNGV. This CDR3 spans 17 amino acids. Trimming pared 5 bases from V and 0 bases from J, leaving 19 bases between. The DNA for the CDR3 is TGTGCCAGCAGCCCGATCTTGGTGGGGCTCTCTAACTATGGCTACACCTTC. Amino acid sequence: CASSPILVGLSNYGYTF.

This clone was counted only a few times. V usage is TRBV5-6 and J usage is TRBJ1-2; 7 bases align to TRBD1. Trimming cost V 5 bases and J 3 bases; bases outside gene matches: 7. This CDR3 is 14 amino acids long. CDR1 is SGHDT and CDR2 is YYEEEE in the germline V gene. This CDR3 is CASRPGQLYYGYTF. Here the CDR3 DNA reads TGTGCCAGCAGACCGGGACAGTTATACTATGGCTACACCTTC.

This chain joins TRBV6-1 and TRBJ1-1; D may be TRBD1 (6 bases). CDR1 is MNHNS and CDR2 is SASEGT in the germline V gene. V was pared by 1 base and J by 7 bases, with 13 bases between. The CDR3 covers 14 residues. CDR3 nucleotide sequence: TGTGCCAGCAGTGAAGGGCTACAGGGCCTTGAAGCTTTCTTT. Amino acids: CASSEGLQGLEAFF.

The CDR3 loop is CASSVDRASGNTIYF. In nucleotides, the CDR3 is TGTGCCAGTAGTGTGGACAGGGCCTCTGGAAACACCATATATTTT. The chain recombines TRBV19 with TRBJ1-3, with 8 bases identical to TRBD1. The V and J ends lost 5 bases and 0 bases, in that order; junction bases with no gene match: 3. CDR3 size: 15 residues. CDR1 and CDR2 (germline): LNHDA, SQIVND (reference sequence).

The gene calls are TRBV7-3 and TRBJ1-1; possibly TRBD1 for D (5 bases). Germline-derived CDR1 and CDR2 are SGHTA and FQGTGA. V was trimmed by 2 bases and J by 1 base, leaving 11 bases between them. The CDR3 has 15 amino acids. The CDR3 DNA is TGTGCCAGCAGCTTACAGGGTACAGCGAACACTGAAGCTTTCTTT. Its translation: CASSLQGTANTEAFF.

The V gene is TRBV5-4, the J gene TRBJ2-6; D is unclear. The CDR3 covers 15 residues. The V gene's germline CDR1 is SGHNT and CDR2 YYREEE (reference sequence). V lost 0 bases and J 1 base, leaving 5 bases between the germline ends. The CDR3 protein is CASSLDLSGANVLTF. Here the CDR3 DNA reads TGTGCCAGCAGCTTGGACCTATCTGGGGCCAACGTCCTGACTTTC.

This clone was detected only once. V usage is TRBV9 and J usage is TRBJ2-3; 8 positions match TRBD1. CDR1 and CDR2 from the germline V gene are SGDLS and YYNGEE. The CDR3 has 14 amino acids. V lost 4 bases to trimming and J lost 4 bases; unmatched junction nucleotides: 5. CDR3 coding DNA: TGTGCCAGCAGCTTACAGGGGGGTCCAGATACGCAGTATTTT. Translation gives CASSLQGGPDTQYF.

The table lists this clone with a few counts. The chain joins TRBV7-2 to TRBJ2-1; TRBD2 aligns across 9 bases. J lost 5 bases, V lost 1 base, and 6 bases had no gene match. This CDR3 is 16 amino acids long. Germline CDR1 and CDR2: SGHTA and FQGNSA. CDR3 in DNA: TGTGCCAGCAGCTTAGAAGGGCGGGGGGGAAACAATGAGCAGTTCTTC. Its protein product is CASSLEGRGGNNEQFF.

The CDR3 nucleotides are TGCACCAGCAGCCCTCCACTAGCGGGGGGCTACGAGCAGTACTTC. Translation gives CTSSPPLAGGYEQYF. The chain carries TRBV1 and TRBJ2-7; TRBD2, the table's D call, lacks a check against the DNA. TRBV1 is termed a pseudogene. This CDR3 spans 15 amino acids.

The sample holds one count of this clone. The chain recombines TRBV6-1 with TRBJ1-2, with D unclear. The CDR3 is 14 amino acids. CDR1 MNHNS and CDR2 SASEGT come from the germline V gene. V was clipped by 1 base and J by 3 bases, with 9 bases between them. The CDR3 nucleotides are TGTGCCAGCAGTGAAGATTCTGCGTACTATGGCTACACCTTC. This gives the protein CASSEDSAYYGYTF.

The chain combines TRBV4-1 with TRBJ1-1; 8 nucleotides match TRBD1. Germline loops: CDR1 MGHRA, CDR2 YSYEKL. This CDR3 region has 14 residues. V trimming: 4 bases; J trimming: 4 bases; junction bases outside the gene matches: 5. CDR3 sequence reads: CASSPPTGGTEAFF. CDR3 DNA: TGCGCCAGCAGCCCCCCAACAGGGGGCACTGAAGCTTTCTTT.